This TCR beta chain was sequenced during a study of neurological immune-mediated disorders. Findings and caveats of the study: Association with the multiple sclerosis repertoire cluster was not found for any clinical or MRI feature.

Trimming stripped 0 bases from V and 8 bases from J, with 16 bases between. Germline CDR1 reads DFQATT; CDR2 reads SNEGSKA (reference sequence). CDR3 length: 14 amino acids. Sequencing runs each generated in excess of 170 million TCR-beta sequences derived from 15-18 subjects. TCRdb re-called the 5' RACE reads through MiXCR, storing one row per CDR3 protein. The repertoire consists of roughly 100,000 distinct CDR3 sequences, with roughly 3.5% occurring once and the leading ten covering 5% to 6.5%. In its sample, this clonotype was seen many times. Its target is unknown. The TCR originated in a woman younger than 35 with multiple sclerosis. Sequences were obtained from PBMCs. This chain joins TRBV20-1 and TRBJ1-2; D unclear. CDR3 in DNA: TGCAGTGCTAGAGATCTGGGGAGCTCGTCGGGCTACACCTTC. It is translated as CSARDLGSSSGYTF.